Below, 20 T cell receptor beta chains from the same sample are listed, as sequenced in a study of blood T cell repertoires in COVID-19. TCRdb keeps only in-frame clones here, not all; method: immunoSEQ multiplex PCR. The sample includes 75,000 to 80,000 clones, about 88% of them seen just once. Sequencing was done on a sample of peripheral blood. The receptors originated from a human donor in a cohort sampled during active COVID-19.

The CDR3: CASSLKGGHTDTQYF. DNA for the CDR3: TGTGCCAGCAGCCTGAAGGGGGGGCACACAGATACGCAGTATTTT. The chain uses TRBV7-8 and TRBJ2-3; D perhaps matches TRBD2 (7 bases). Trimming pared 5 bases from V and 2 bases from J, leaving 14 bases between. Per germline, CDR1 SGHVS and CDR2 FQNEAQ. This CDR3 is built from 15 residues. The whole variable domain, remainder taken from reference TRBV7-8 and TRBJ2-3, is GAGVSQSPRYKVAKRGQDVALRCDPISGHVSLFWYQQALGQGPEFLTYFQNEAQLDKSGLPSDRFFAERPEGSVSTLKIQRTQQEDSAVYLCASSLKGGHTDTQYFGPGTRLTVL.

This sequence joins TRBV5-1 and TRBJ2-3, with TRBD2 identical over 7 bases. Trimming took 1 base from V and 4 from J; bases not matched to a gene: 3. Looked up from germline, CDR1 is SGHRS and CDR2 is YFSETQ. The CDR3 contains 14 residues. In DNA, the CDR3 is TGCGCCAGCAGCTTGTCGGGGGGATCAGATACGCAGTATTTT. Protein product: CASSLSGGSDTQYF.

The V and J genes are TRBV28 and TRBJ2-5, with D possibly being TRBD2 (6 bases). Germline V gene data show CDR1 as MDHEN and CDR2 as SYDVKM. The CDR3 has 16 amino acids. Trimming stripped 4 bases from V and 4 bases from J, with 19 bases between. Here the CDR3 DNA reads TGTGCCAGCAGTTCACCGGCTAGGGAAGCGGGAGAGACCCAGTACTTC. This translates into CASSSPAREAGETQYF.

The V and J genes are TRBV3-1 (or the pseudogene TRBV3-2) and TRBJ1-1; the D gene is possibly TRBD1 (5 bases). The germline CDR1 and CDR2 sequences are LGHDT and YNNKEL (reference sequence). Trimming pared 2 bases from V and 1 base from J, leaving 8 bases between. This CDR3 is 14 amino acids long. The CDR3 nucleotides are TGTGCCAGCAGCCAACGCGACAGGAACACTGAAGCTTTCTTT. It codes for CASSQRDRNTEAFF.

The chain uses TRBV4-2 and TRBJ1-5; 8 nucleotides agree with TRBD1. Unmatched junction bases numbered 7, after V lost 3 bases and J lost 3 bases. The CDR3 covers 16 residues. Germline values: CDR1 LGHNA, CDR2 YNFKEQ. Written as DNA, the CDR3 is TGTGCCAGCAGCCAGGTCGACAGGGGCCCCAATCAGCCCCAGCATTTT. Its translation is CASSQVDRGPNQPQHF.

Of note for this clone: This same CDR3 is encoded by further DNA sequences in the sample. This sequence joins TRBV27 and TRBJ1-1; D is unclear. This CDR3 is built from 13 residues. Trimming pared 3 bases from V and 1 base from J, leaving 6 bases between. Germline values: CDR1 MNHEY, CDR2 SMNVEV (reference sequence). Written as DNA, the CDR3 is TGTGCCAGCAGTTTGAGTCGGAACACTGAAGCTTTCTTT. This codes for CASSLSRNTEAFF.

The chain recombines TRBV6-6 with TRBJ1-3, with 9 bases fitting TRBD1. The germline V gene has CDR1 MNHNY and CDR2 SVGAGI (reference sequence). This CDR3 spans 14 amino acids. Trimming cost V 6 bases and J 7 bases; bases outside gene matches: 7. Here the CDR3 reads CASSQDRGRNTIYF. The DNA of the CDR3 is TGTGCCAGCAGCCAAGACAGGGGGAGGAACACCATATATTTT.

This clone was seen only once. The V call is TRBV9, the J call TRBJ1-1; a weak D match, TRBD1 (5 bases). The CDR3 is 14 residues long. Germline CDR1 and CDR2: SGDLS and YYNGEE. Trimming pared 7 bases from V and 2 bases from J, leaving 15 bases between. CDR3 nucleotides: TGTGCCAGCGCGGGGAAAACAGGAAACACTGAAGCTTTCTTT. Protein sequence: CASAGKTGNTEAFF.

The chain employs TRBV28 and TRBJ1-1; TRBD1 agrees at 7 bases. Germline V lookup: CDR1 MDHEN, CDR2 SYDVKM. CDR3 length: 14 residues. V shed 6 bases and J 8 bases; nucleotides not matched to a gene: 12. The CDR3 is CASRSPGGTEEAFF. The CDR3 DNA reads TGTGCCAGCAGGTCCCCAGGCGGGACAGAAGAAGCTTTCTTT.

This chain's CDR3 is CASIITRETQYF. CDR3 DNA sequence: TGCGCCAGCATTATAACGAGAGAGACCCAGTACTTC. The chain joins TRBV10-1 to TRBJ2-5; D unresolved. V lost 7 bases and J 4 bases, leaving 10 bases between the germline ends. Per the germline V gene, CDR1 is WNHNN and CDR2 is SYGVQD (reference sequence). The CDR3 contains 12 residues.

CDR3 in DNA: TGTGCCAGCGCAGGACAGGGGGCGCGTGGCACTGAAGCTTTCTTT. Translated, it gives CASAGQGARGTEAFF. V is TRBV11-1 and J is TRBJ1-1, with 11 bases identical to TRBD1. Germline-derived CDR1 and CDR2 are SGHAT and FQDESV (reference sequence). This CDR3 is 15 amino acids long. V lost 8 bases to trimming and J lost 4 bases; unmatched junction nucleotides: 9.

The chain recombines TRBV25-1 with TRBJ1-2; TRBD1 agrees at 11 bases. With 3 bases clipped from V and 8 bases from J, the junction kept 14 bases outside the gene matches. Germline V gene sequence: CDR1 MGHDK, CDR2 SYGVNS. The CDR3 has 17 amino acids. This chain's CDR3 is CASSDMDRGQYLRGYTF. The CDR3 region has the DNA TGTGCCAGCAGTGACATGGACAGGGGGCAGTATCTGAGAGGCTACACCTTC.

The chain couples TRBV28 to TRBJ1-2; 8 bases fit TRBD1. Germline trimming cut 6 bases from V and 3 bases from J; bases unmatched to any gene: 6. The CDR3 is 14 amino acids. Germline CDR1 is MDHEN and CDR2 is SYDVKM. Here the CDR3 DNA reads TGTGCCAGCAGCCCGGACAGGGAGGACTATGGCTACACCTTC. Translation: CASSPDREDYGYTF.

The chain is built from TRBV19 and TRBJ1-2; TRBD1 matches 9 bases. This CDR3 is 14 amino acids long. Germline V gene lookup returns CDR1 LNHDA and CDR2 SQIVND (reference sequence). The junction had 10 bases not matched to a gene; V was cut back by 6 bases and J by 8 bases. The chain's CDR3 is CASRTGTGSVGYTF. For the CDR3, the DNA is TGTGCCAGTAGGACTGGGACAGGGTCCGTCGGCTACACCTTC.

The chain joins TRBV28 to TRBJ2-4; 7 nucleotides line up with TRBD1. J was trimmed by 4 bases and V by 3 bases; bases with no gene match: 9. Germline-derived CDR1 and CDR2 are MDHEN and SYDVKM. The CDR3 extends over 16 amino acids. The CDR3: CASSFFSGTVKNIQYF. The CDR3 DNA follows: TGTGCCAGCAGTTTCTTCTCCGGGACAGTAAAAAACATTCAGTACTTC.

A few counts support this clone. This chain connects TRBV5-4 to TRBJ1-2, with a possible D match to TRBD1 (6 bases). Per the germline V gene, CDR1 is SGHNT and CDR2 is YYREEE (reference sequence). V lost 2 bases, J lost 7 bases, and 12 bases lay in between. The CDR3 is made up of 13 amino acids. CDR3 protein: CASSLQGRSGYTF. The CDR3 nucleotides are TGTGCCAGCAGCTTACAGGGTAGGAGTGGCTACACCTTC.

This chain uses TRBV3-1 (or the pseudogene TRBV3-2) with TRBJ1-1; D call uncertain. Germline V CDR1 and CDR2: LGHDT, YNNKEL (reference sequence). The CDR3 loop spans 16 amino acids. Trimming left V 4 bases short and J 2 bases short, with 17 bases between. This chain's CDR3 is CASSPKLGIINTEAFF. The CDR3 coding sequence is TGTGCCAGCAGCCCCAAATTGGGCATAATAAACACTGAAGCTTTCTTT.

The chain joins TRBV5-4 to TRBJ2-3, with D tentatively TRBD1 (6 bases). V was cut by 3 bases and J by 1 base, with 12 bases left in between. The CDR3 spans 15 residues. Per germline, CDR1 SGHNT and CDR2 YYREEE (reference sequence). The CDR3 nucleotides read TGTGCCAGCAGCTCCAGGGGCAGTGGCACAGATACGCAGTATTTT. Amino acids: CASSSRGSGTDTQYF.

CDR3 DNA: TGTGCCAGCAGCGGGACAGGGAGGTTGCCTGAAGCTTTCTTT. It yields the protein CASSGTGRLPEAFF. The chain has TRBV5-4 and TRBJ1-1; 9 bases line up with TRBD1. The CDR3 is 14 residues long. CDR1 and CDR2 (germline): SGHNT, YYREEE (reference sequence). The junction had 7 bases not matched to a gene; V was cut back by 4 bases and J by 6 bases.

V and J are TRBV23-1 and TRBJ2-7; D ambiguous. TRBV23-1 is an ORF, and what it does is uncertain. The germline V and J ends were trimmed by 7 bases and 2 bases, with 18 bases remaining between them. This CDR3 has 15 residues. CDR3 in amino acids: CASTFTGRETYEQYF. CDR3 nucleotides: TGCGCCAGCACGTTTACGGGTCGTGAAACCTACGAGCAGTACTTC.